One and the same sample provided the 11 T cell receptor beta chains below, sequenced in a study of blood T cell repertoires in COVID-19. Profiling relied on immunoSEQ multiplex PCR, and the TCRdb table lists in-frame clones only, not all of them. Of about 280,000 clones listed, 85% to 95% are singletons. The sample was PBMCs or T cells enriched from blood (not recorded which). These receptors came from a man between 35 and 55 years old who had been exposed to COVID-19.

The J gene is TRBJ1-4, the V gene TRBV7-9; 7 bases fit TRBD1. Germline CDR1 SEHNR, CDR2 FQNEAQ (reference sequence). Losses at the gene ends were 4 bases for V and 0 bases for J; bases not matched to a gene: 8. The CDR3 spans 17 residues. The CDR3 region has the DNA TGTGCCAGCAGCTCCCCCCGGCAGGGGGCAACTAATGAAAAACTGTTTTTT. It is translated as CASSSPRQGATNEKLFF.

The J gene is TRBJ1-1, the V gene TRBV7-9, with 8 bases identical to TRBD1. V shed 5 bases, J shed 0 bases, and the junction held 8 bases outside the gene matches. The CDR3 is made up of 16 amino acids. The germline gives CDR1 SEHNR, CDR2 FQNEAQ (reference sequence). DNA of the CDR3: TGTGCCAGCAGCCAGGGACAGGCCCTTGTGAACACTGAAGCTTTCTTT. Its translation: CASSQGQALVNTEAFF.

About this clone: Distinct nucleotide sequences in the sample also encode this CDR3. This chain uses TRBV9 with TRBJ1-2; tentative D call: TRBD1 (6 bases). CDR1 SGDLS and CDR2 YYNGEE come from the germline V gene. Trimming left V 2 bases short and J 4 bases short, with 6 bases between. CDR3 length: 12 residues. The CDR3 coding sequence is TGTGCCAGCAGCGTGGACAGCTATGGCTACACCTTC. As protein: CASSVDSYGYTF. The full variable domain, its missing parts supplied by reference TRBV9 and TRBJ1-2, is DSGVTQTPKHLITATGQRVTLRCSPRSGDLSVYWYQQSLDQGLQFLIQYYNGEERAKGNILERFSAQQFPDLHSELNLSSLELGDSALYFCASSVDSYGYTFGSGTRLTVV.

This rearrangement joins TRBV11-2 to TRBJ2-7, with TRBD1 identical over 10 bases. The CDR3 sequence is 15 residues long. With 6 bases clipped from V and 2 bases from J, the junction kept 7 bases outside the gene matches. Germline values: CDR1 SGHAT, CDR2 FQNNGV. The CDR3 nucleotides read TGTGCCAGCAGGGCACCGGGACAGGGGACCTACGAGCAGTACTTC. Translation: CASRAPGQGTYEQYF.

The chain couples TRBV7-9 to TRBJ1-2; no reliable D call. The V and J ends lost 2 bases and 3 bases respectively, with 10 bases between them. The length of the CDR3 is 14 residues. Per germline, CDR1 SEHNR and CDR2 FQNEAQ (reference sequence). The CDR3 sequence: CASSLYPQDYGYTF. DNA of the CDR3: TGTGCCAGCAGCTTATATCCCCAGGACTATGGCTACACCTTC.

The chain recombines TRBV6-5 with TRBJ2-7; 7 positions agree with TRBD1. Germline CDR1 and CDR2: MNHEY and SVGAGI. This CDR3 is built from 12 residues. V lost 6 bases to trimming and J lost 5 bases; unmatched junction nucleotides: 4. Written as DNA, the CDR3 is TGTGCCAGCAGAACCACAGGGGACGAGCAGTACTTC. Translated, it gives CASRTTGDEQYF.

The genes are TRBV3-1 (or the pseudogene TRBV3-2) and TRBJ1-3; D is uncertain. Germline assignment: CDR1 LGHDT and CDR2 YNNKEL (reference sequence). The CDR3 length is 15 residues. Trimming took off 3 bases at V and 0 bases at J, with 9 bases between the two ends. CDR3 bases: TGTGCCAGCAGCCATGACAAGAGCTCTGGAAACACCATATATTTT. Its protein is CASSHDKSSGNTIYF.

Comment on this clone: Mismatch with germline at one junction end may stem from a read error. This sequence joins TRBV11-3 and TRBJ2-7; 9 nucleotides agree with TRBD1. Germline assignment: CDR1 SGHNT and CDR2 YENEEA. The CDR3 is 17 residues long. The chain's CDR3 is CASSLETTGTGTYEQYF. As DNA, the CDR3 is TGTGCCAGCAGCCTAGAGACTACCGGGACAGGGACATACGAGCAGTACTTC.

CDR3 sequence (DNA): TGTGCCAGCAGCCTTGTCTACGAGCAGTACTTC. Translating it yields CASSLVYEQYF. This chain joins TRBV7-2 and TRBJ2-7; the D is unclear. V lost 5 bases, J lost 3 bases, and 5 bases lay in between. CDR3 size: 11 residues. Germline loops: CDR1 SGHTA, CDR2 FQGNSA.

CDR3 nucleotide sequence: TGTGCCAGCAGCTCTAGACTAGCGGGAGAGCAGGAGACCCAGTACTTC. This codes for CASSSRLAGEQETQYF. The genes are TRBV11-3 and TRBJ2-5; 12 bases align to TRBD2. Trimming took 4 bases from V and 5 from J; bases not matched to a gene: 8. Germline assignment: CDR1 SGHNT and CDR2 YENEEA. This CDR3 comprises 16 residues.

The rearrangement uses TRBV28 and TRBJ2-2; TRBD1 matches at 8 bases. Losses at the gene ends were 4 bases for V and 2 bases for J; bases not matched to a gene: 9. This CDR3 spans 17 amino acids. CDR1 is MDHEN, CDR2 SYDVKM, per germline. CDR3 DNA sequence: TGTGCCAGCAGTTCAGCAGGGGGCTCCGTAAACACCGGGGAGCTGTTTTTT. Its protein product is CASSSAGGSVNTGELFF.